The TCR beta chain described here comes from a study of shared clonotypes between healthy human individuals. General study results and limits: The study sampled only blood, and tissue repertoires likely differ.

This clone has more than one count but fewer than ten. Its antigen is unknown. Splitting of CD4+ cells produced CD45RA+ naive and CD45RA-negative memory subsets. Data came from immunoSEQ multiplex PCR; TCRdb stores just in-frame clones and leaves some out. This table has about 1.1 million clones, roughly 80% appearing once. The CDR3 consists of 15 residues. CDR1 is SGHRS and CDR2 is YFSETQ in the germline V gene. The V end was cut by 2 bases, the J end by 8 bases, with 16 bases between. The sequenced material came from memory CD4+ T cells from PBMCs. The subset is: CD45RA-negative fraction. The chain joins TRBV5-1 to TRBJ1-4, with D tentatively TRBD1 (5 bases). The TCR was taken from a man aged 18 to 30 in good health. Some clones in this sample may be carry-over from other donors' samples. The CDR3 nucleotides are TGCGCCAGCAGCTTAAGCCCGGACAAGAGGGAAAAACTGTTTTTT. Residues: CASSLSPDKREKLFF. Filled out from reference TRBV5-1 and TRBJ1-4, the complete variable domain reads KAGVTQTPRYLIKTRGQQVTLSCSPISGHRSVSWYQQTPGQGLQFLFEYFSETQRNKGNFPGRFSGRQFSNSRSEMNVSTLELGDSALYLCASSLSPDKREKLFFGSGTQLSVL.